This entry lists 29 T cell receptor beta chains sequenced from one sample in a study of blood T cell repertoires in COVID-19. The protocol was immunoSEQ multiplex PCR, while the TCRdb copy is restricted to in-frame clones and leaves out a portion. The data hold 55,000 to 75,000 clones, with about 86% observed a single time. Material for sequencing was peripheral blood. These receptors all come from a man aged 50-60 years with acute or convalescent COVID-19.

The V and J genes are TRBV2 and TRBJ1-2; tentative D call: TRBD1 (6 bases). Germline V gives CDR1 SNHLY, CDR2 FYNNEI. The germline V and J ends were trimmed by 2 bases and 1 base, with 11 bases remaining between them. The CDR3 length is 15 residues. This CDR3 is CASSENRDGNYGYTF. The CDR3 nucleotides read TGTGCCAGCAGTGAAAACAGGGACGGTAACTATGGCTACACCTTC.

V is TRBV6-5 and J is TRBJ2-7; 9 bases are a match to TRBD1. The germline gives CDR1 MNHEY, CDR2 SVGAGI. The CDR3 is 14 residues long. V dropped 2 bases and J dropped 5; count of bases not matched to a gene: 4. CDR3 nucleotide sequence: TGTGCCAGCAGTTACCGGGACAGGGACCACGAGCAGTACTTC. Its translation: CASSYRDRDHEQYF.

The DNA of the CDR3 is TGTGCCAGCAGTCCGACGGCAGCGGGGGTTTATGAGCAGTTCTTC. Translated, it gives CASSPTAAGVYEQFF. The chain uses TRBV27 and TRBJ2-1, with 8 bases lining up with TRBD2. CDR3 size: 15 residues. V lost 5 bases to trimming and J lost 8 bases; unmatched junction nucleotides: 11. The germline V gene has CDR1 MNHEY and CDR2 SMNVEV (reference sequence).

The chain has TRBV18 and TRBJ2-1; 10 positions agree with TRBD2. In germline, CDR1 is KGHSH, CDR2 LQKENI. The CDR3 has 16 residues. The junction had 11 bases not matched to a gene; V was cut back by 2 bases and J by 10 bases. The CDR3 loop reads CASSPEALAGEKEQFF. The CDR3 DNA is TGTGCCAGCTCACCAGAAGCCCTAGCGGGAGAGAAAGAGCAGTTCTTC.

This rearrangement joins TRBV18 to TRBJ2-6, with a possible D match to TRBD2 (6 bases). V was cut by 3 bases and J by 0 bases, with 12 bases left in between. CDR1 and CDR2 (germline): KGHSH, LQKENI. The CDR3 sequence is 17 residues long. The CDR3 is CASSPLGGSSGANVLTF. The CDR3 region has the DNA TGTGCCAGCTCACCTCTCGGGGGTAGCTCTGGGGCCAACGTCCTGACTTTC.

This clone was seen only once. The rearrangement joins TRBV6-6 to TRBJ1-2, with D perhaps TRBD1 (6 bases). The germline V gene encodes CDR1 MNHNY and CDR2 SVGAGI (reference sequence). Trimming cost V 8 bases and J 6 bases, with 16 bases left between them. The length of the CDR3 is 13 residues. The CDR3 nucleotides are TGTGCCAGCGGGAGTTCGGACAGCGATGGCTACACCTTC. Translated, it gives CASGSSDSDGYTF.

The chain uses TRBV3-1 (or the pseudogene TRBV3-2) and TRBJ1-6; possible D gene TRBD1, 5 bases. The germline V gene encodes CDR1 LGHDT and CDR2 YNNKEL (reference sequence). Trimming cost V 3 bases and J 5 bases, with 14 bases left between them. The length of the CDR3 is 16 residues. CDR3 in amino acids: CASSQEDRRDNSPLHF. Written as DNA, the CDR3 is TGTGCCAGCAGCCAGGAAGACCGCAGGGATAATTCACCCCTCCACTTT.

This sequence joins TRBV21-1 and TRBJ2-3; the D call of TRBD2 is as the table states it, not checked on the DNA. TRBV21-1 is tagged as a pseudogene. The CDR3 totals 15 residues. CDR3 in DNA: TGTGCCATTACCCAGCGGGAGACAGAGACAGATACGCAGTATTTT. Amino acid sequence: CAITQRETETDTQYF.

This rearrangement joins TRBV15 to TRBJ2-3; tentative D call: TRBD1 (6 bases). Trimming left V 5 bases short and J 2 bases short, with 8 bases between. Germline V gene lookup returns CDR1 LNHNV and CDR2 YYDKDF (reference sequence). This CDR3 comprises 13 residues. The CDR3 bases are TGTGCCACCAGCGCAGGGGCCACAGATACGCAGTATTTT. It codes for CATSAGATDTQYF.

The chain has TRBV7-2 and TRBJ1-1, with D uncertain. This CDR3 region has 14 residues. V shed 3 bases and J shed 4 bases, with 12 bases lying between them. Germline V lookup: CDR1 SGHTA, CDR2 FQGNSA. The CDR3 DNA reads as TGTGCCAGCAGCTTCCTGGCCTCCCCCACTGAAGCTTTCTTT. This encodes CASSFLASPTEAFF. Filled out from reference TRBV7-2 and TRBJ1-1, the complete variable domain reads GAGVSQSPSNKVTEKGKDVELRCDPISGHTALYWYRQSLGQGLEFLIYFQGNSAPDKSGLPSDRFSAERTGGSVSTLTIQRTQQEDSAVYLCASSFLASPTEAFFGQGTRLTVV.

This chain joins TRBV6-5 and TRBJ1-5; 8 nucleotides line up with TRBD1. Germline V gene lookup returns CDR1 MNHEY and CDR2 SVGAGI. The CDR3 is 13 amino acids. The junction had 5 bases not matched to a gene; V was cut back by 6 bases and J by 7 bases. As DNA, the CDR3 is TGTGCCAGCAGCAGACAGGGGAACCAGCCCCAGCATTTT. This translates into CASSRQGNQPQHF.

The DNA for the CDR3 is TGTGCCAGCAGCTTCGGTGGTTCACCCCTCCACTTT. Translation: CASSFGGSPLHF. J is TRBJ1-6 and V is TRBV6-6; no clear D gene. The CDR3 runs to 12 residues. CDR1 is MNHNY, CDR2 SVGAGI, per germline (reference sequence). The V gene lost 6 bases and the J gene lost 9 bases, with 9 bases spanning the gap.

The rearrangement uses TRBV7-9 and TRBJ2-5; D possibly corresponds to TRBD2 (5 bases). Per germline, CDR1 SEHNR and CDR2 FQNEAQ (reference sequence). V gave up 5 bases and J gave up 0 bases, with 16 bases separating them. The length of the CDR3 is 16 residues. CDR3 loop: CASSPRSGEYQETQYF. The CDR3 region has the DNA TGTGCCAGCAGCCCGAGGAGCGGAGAGTACCAAGAGACCCAGTACTTC.

The chain couples TRBV6-6 to TRBJ1-2; the D is unclear. Germline CDR1 MNHNY, CDR2 SVGAGI (reference sequence). This CDR3 has 12 residues. Trimming removed 2 bases from V and 6 bases from J, with 7 bases in between. DNA of the CDR3: TGTGCCAGCAGTTACGAGGGAAATGGCTACACCTTC. It is translated as CASSYEGNGYTF.

This chain uses TRBV25-1 with TRBJ2-3, with 10 bases matching TRBD1. The CDR3 has 15 residues. Trimming removed 4 bases from V and 1 base from J; junction bases left unmatched: 2. From germline, CDR1 is MGHDK and CDR2 SYGVNS. CDR3 protein: CASSAGTGGTDTQYF. For the CDR3, the DNA is TGTGCCAGCAGTGCGGGGACAGGGGGCACAGATACGCAGTATTTT.

By proportion, this clone is medium-sized (0.01 to 0.1%). The chain combines TRBV27 with TRBJ1-1; 8 bases match TRBD1. Germline V gene lookup returns CDR1 MNHEY and CDR2 SMNVEV (reference sequence). The CDR3 runs to 16 residues. V shed 6 bases and J 1 base; nucleotides not matched to a gene: 10. CDR3 residues: CASSSFLQGANTEAFF. The CDR3 bases are TGTGCCAGCAGCTCTTTCCTTCAGGGGGCGAACACTGAAGCTTTCTTT.

The table lists this clone with a count of one. The rearrangement joins TRBV7-9 to TRBJ1-6; 7 bases fit TRBD1. The CDR3 length is 15 residues. Losses at the gene ends were 1 base for V and 8 bases for J; bases not matched to a gene: 5. Germline V gives CDR1 SEHNR, CDR2 FQNEAQ (reference sequence). CDR3 nucleotide sequence: TGTGCCAGCAGCTTAGGGACAGGAGGAGATTCACCCCTCCACTTT. Its translation is CASSLGTGGDSPLHF.

This clone was seen just once. The rearrangement links TRBV14 to TRBJ1-3, with D unresolved. The germline V gene encodes CDR1 SGHDN and CDR2 FVKESK. Deletions cut 4 bases from V and 2 bases from J, with 12 bases between. The CDR3 totals 15 residues. The CDR3 loop is CASSRPGRTGNTIYF. CDR3 in DNA: TGTGCCAGCAGCCGGCCTGGGCGAACTGGAAACACCATATATTTT.

This rearrangement joins TRBV27 to TRBJ2-2; 12 positions agree with TRBD1. The trim removed 7 bases at V and 6 bases at J, leaving 12 bases unmatched. The CDR3 length is 17 residues. Germline V gives CDR1 MNHEY, CDR2 SMNVEV (reference sequence). This chain's CDR3 is CASNGTGGAGRAGELFF. For the CDR3, the DNA is TGTGCCAGCAACGGGACAGGGGGCGCTGGGAGGGCCGGGGAGCTGTTTTTT.

The J gene is TRBJ1-2, the V gene TRBV5-4; 8 bases are shared with TRBD1. V lost 2 bases and J lost 0; bases outside the gene matches: 9. CDR1 is SGHNT and CDR2 is YYREEE in the germline V gene (reference sequence). The CDR3 has 17 residues. The CDR3 protein is CASSFRATGAANYGYTF. The CDR3 bases are TGTGCCAGCAGCTTCCGTGCGACAGGGGCTGCTAACTATGGCTACACCTTC.

V usage is TRBV28 and J usage is TRBJ2-2; a weak D match, TRBD1 (6 bases). Deletions cut 8 bases from V and 2 bases from J, with 12 bases between. The CDR3 has 14 residues. Germline-derived CDR1 and CDR2 are MDHEN and SYDVKM. The CDR3 DNA is TGTGCCAGCGGCCCCGGGACAAACACCGGGGAGCTGTTTTTT. Protein: CASGPGTNTGELFF.

This chain uses TRBV6-5 with TRBJ2-5, with D possibly being TRBD2 (6 bases). The V and J ends lost 1 base and 3 bases respectively, with 9 bases between them. This CDR3 is built from 14 residues. CDR1 and CDR2 (germline): MNHEY, SVGAGI. CDR3 region: CASSYLPGEETQYF. The CDR3 DNA reads TGTGCCAGCAGTTACTTACCGGGGGAAGAGACCCAGTACTTC.

The V call is TRBV29-1, the J call TRBJ1-4; D ambiguous. Looked up from germline, CDR1 is SQVTM and CDR2 is ANQGSEA. Trimming shortened V by 6 bases and J by 8 bases, and 13 bases separated the two germline ends. The CDR3 runs 12 residues. The CDR3 region has the DNA TGCAGCGTAGTCGGGGAATGGGAAAAACTGTTTTTT. Encoded protein: CSVVGEWEKLFF.

This chain joins TRBV6-5 and TRBJ1-4, with D perhaps matching TRBD1 (5 bases). The CDR3 totals 12 residues. The V end was cut by 6 bases, the J end by 7 bases, with 9 bases between. CDR1 and CDR2 from the germline V gene are MNHEY and SVGAGI. The CDR3 bases are TGTGCCAGCAGGGGGCGGGGTGAAAAACTGTTTTTT. Encoded protein: CASRGRGEKLFF.

The chain has TRBV11-3 and TRBJ2-2; the match to TRBD1 covers 7 bases. Germline CDR1 SGHNT, CDR2 YENEEA. The CDR3 sequence is 14 residues long. V trimming: 5 bases; J trimming: 5 bases; junction bases outside the gene matches: 5. Here the CDR3 reads CASSLRGYTGELFF. The CDR3 DNA reads TGTGCCAGCAGCCTCAGGGGGTATACCGGGGAGCTGTTTTTT.

The V and J genes are TRBV11-2 and TRBJ1-2; a possible D gene is TRBD1 (6 bases). The germline V gene encodes CDR1 SGHAT and CDR2 FQNNGV. This CDR3 is 14 amino acids long. Trimming cost V 1 base and J 7 bases, with 13 bases left between them. CDR3 sequence: CASSLGTGTSGYTF. The CDR3 DNA is TGTGCCAGCAGCTTAGGAACCGGGACAAGTGGCTACACCTTC.

The V call is TRBV9, the J call TRBJ1-4; D gene uncertain. This CDR3 is built from 14 residues. Trimming removed 0 bases from V and 6 bases from J, with 9 bases in between. The germline gives CDR1 SGDLS, CDR2 YYNGEE. This chain's CDR3 is CASSVVPTDEKLFF. The CDR3 DNA sequence: TGTGCCAGCAGCGTAGTCCCGACTGATGAAAAACTGTTTTTT.

A single count supports this clone. J is TRBJ2-6 and V is TRBV7-9, with D perhaps TRBD1 (5 bases). The CDR3 has 17 amino acids. The V gene lost 1 base and the J gene lost 0 bases, with 10 bases spanning the gap. Germline CDR1 and CDR2: SEHNR and FQNEAQ (reference sequence). DNA of the CDR3: TGTGCCAGCAGCTTAGGTCAGGGTAACTCTGGGGCCAACGTCCTGACTTTC. This translates into CASSLGQGNSGANVLTF.

The J gene is TRBJ2-5, the V gene TRBV4-1; TRBD1 aligns across 8 bases. Germline loops: CDR1 MGHRA, CDR2 YSYEKL. Trimming took 3 bases from V and 1 from J; bases not matched to a gene: 4. There are 15 residues in the CDR3. This CDR3 reads CASSQDRVRQETQYF. Here the CDR3 DNA reads TGCGCCAGCAGCCAGGACAGGGTCCGCCAAGAGACCCAGTACTTC.